These T cell receptor beta chains were read from a single sample in a study of T cell responses to AZD1222 COVID-19 vaccine. The data were produced by immunoSEQ multiplex PCR, yet TCRdb's version contains in-frame clones alone and is incomplete. The table has 95,000 to 100,000 clones, about 90% seen once. Sample: peripheral blood, taken on day 0 of AZD1222 vaccination. The receptors derive from an adult in good health. Each CDR3 is given with its conserved first and last residue. The D gene is left open where the match is weak. The size field is filled for only some rows; it gives once, few, many or a size class.

v_call: TRBV10-2
clone_size: -
j_call: TRBJ1-3
d_call: TRBD1
cdr3_aa: CASGGQGGNTIYF
cdr3_nt: TGCGCCAGCGGAGGACAGGGAGGAAACACCATATATTTT

v_call: TRBV19
clone_size: -
j_call: TRBJ2-7
d_call: -
cdr3_aa: CASSIWDMAEQYF
cdr3_nt: TGTGCCAGTAGTATATGGGACATGGCCGAGCAGTACTTC

v_call: TRBV18
clone_size: -
j_call: TRBJ1-4
d_call: -
cdr3_aa: CASSPPTTEKLFF
cdr3_nt: TGTGCCAGCTCACCACCGACGACCGAAAAACTGTTTTTT

v_call: TRBV27
clone_size: few
j_call: TRBJ1-6
d_call: -
cdr3_aa: CASSLYYNSPLHF
cdr3_nt: TGTGCCAGCAGTTTATACTATAATTCACCCCTCCACTTT

v_call: TRBV2
clone_size: -
j_call: TRBJ2-5
d_call: TRBD2
cdr3_aa: CASNLREGVQETQYF
cdr3_nt: TGTGCCAGCAATCTACGGGAGGGGGTACAAGAGACCCAGTACTTC

v_call: TRBV18
clone_size: -
j_call: TRBJ2-7
d_call: -
cdr3_aa: CASSPQGPYEQYF
cdr3_nt: TGTGCCAGCTCACCACAGGGGCCCTACGAGCAGTACTTC

v_call: TRBV19
clone_size: few
j_call: TRBJ2-3
d_call: -
cdr3_aa: CASRETGSSTDTQYF
cdr3_nt: TGTGCCAGTAGGGAGACAGGATCTAGCACAGATACGCAGTATTTT

v_call: TRBV5-4
clone_size: -
j_call: TRBJ2-1
d_call: TRBD2
cdr3_aa: CASSFRGQAGGSYNEQFF
cdr3_nt: TGTGCCAGCAGCTTTAGGGGGCAGGCGGGAGGGTCCTACAATGAGCAGTTCTTC

v_call: TRBV5-1
clone_size: -
j_call: TRBJ2-6
d_call: -
cdr3_aa: CASSLDERQILTSGANVLTF
cdr3_nt: TGCGCCAGCAGCTTGGATGAGAGACAGATTTTGACCTCTGGGGCCAACGTCCTGACTTTC

v_call: TRBV28
clone_size: -
j_call: TRBJ1-3
d_call: -
cdr3_aa: CASEGSAGNTIYF
cdr3_nt: TGTGCCAGCGAGGGGTCCGCTGGAAACACCATATATTTT

v_call: TRBV6-2/TRBV6-3
clone_size: -
j_call: TRBJ2-2
d_call: TRBD2
cdr3_aa: CASSALAGAGELFF
cdr3_nt: TGTGCCAGCAGTGCCCTAGCGGGAGCCGGGGAGCTGTTTTTT

v_call: TRBV7-9
clone_size: -
j_call: TRBJ2-3
d_call: TRBD1
cdr3_aa: CASSLVQGLDTQYF
cdr3_nt: TGTGCCAGCAGCTTAGTACAGGGGTTAGATACGCAGTATTTT

v_call: TRBV6-5
clone_size: -
j_call: TRBJ2-7
d_call: TRBD2
cdr3_aa: CASTPSGRAYEQYF
cdr3_nt: TGTGCCAGCACCCCTAGCGGGAGGGCGTACGAGCAGTACTTC

v_call: TRBV30
clone_size: few
j_call: TRBJ1-2
d_call: -
cdr3_aa: CAWSVFGYGYTF
cdr3_nt: TGTGCCTGGAGTGTATTTGGCTATGGCTACACCTTC

v_call: TRBV5-6
clone_size: -
j_call: TRBJ2-7
d_call: TRBD2
cdr3_aa: CASTPVAGGPGEQYF
cdr3_nt: TGTGCCAGCACCCCTGTAGCGGGAGGGCCGGGGGAGCAGTACTTC

v_call: TRBV7-9
clone_size: -
j_call: TRBJ2-7
d_call: TRBD2
cdr3_aa: CASSFPITSGNSYEQYF
cdr3_nt: TGTGCCAGCAGCTTCCCCATAACTAGCGGGAACTCCTACGAGCAGTACTTC

v_call: TRBV9
clone_size: -
j_call: TRBJ2-1
d_call: TRBD1
cdr3_aa: CASSTGDTSYNEQFF
cdr3_nt: TGTGCCAGCAGTACAGGGGACACCTCCTACAATGAGCAGTTCTTC

v_call: TRBV2
clone_size: -
j_call: TRBJ1-1
d_call: -
cdr3_aa: CASGNRLEAFF
cdr3_nt: TGTGCCAGCGGGAATAGACTTGAAGCTTTCTTT

v_call: TRBV11-2
clone_size: -
j_call: TRBJ1-2
d_call: -
cdr3_aa: CASSSLRTDSYGYTF
cdr3_nt: TGTGCCAGCAGCTCATTAAGGACAGACTCTTATGGCTACACCTTC

v_call: TRBV7-2
clone_size: -
j_call: TRBJ1-6
d_call: TRBD1
cdr3_aa: CASSPWTGGSPLHF
cdr3_nt: TGTGCCAGCAGCCCGTGGACAGGAGGTTCACCCCTCCACTTT

v_call: TRBV5-4
clone_size: -
j_call: TRBJ1-6
d_call: -
cdr3_aa: CASSLEQFESPLHF
cdr3_nt: TGTGCCAGCAGCTTGGAACAGTTTGAGTCACCCCTCCACTTT

v_call: TRBV27
clone_size: once
j_call: TRBJ2-6
d_call: -
cdr3_aa: CASSLWGPGANVLTF
cdr3_nt: TGTGCCAGCAGTTTATGGGGGCCCGGGGCCAACGTCCTGACTTTC

v_call: TRBV6-1
clone_size: -
j_call: TRBJ2-7
d_call: -
cdr3_aa: CASSEAAPHGGYEQYF
cdr3_nt: TGTGCCAGCAGTGAAGCGGCCCCTCACGGGGGCTACGAGCAGTACTTC

v_call: TRBV4-2
clone_size: -
j_call: TRBJ2-5
d_call: -
cdr3_aa: CASSHFDGAPEETQYF
cdr3_nt: TGTGCCAGCAGCCATTTTGATGGGGCTCCCGAAGAGACCCAGTACTTC

v_call: TRBV5-1
clone_size: -
j_call: TRBJ2-1
d_call: TRBD1
cdr3_aa: CASTAGGSNLDEQFF
cdr3_nt: TGCGCCAGCACCGCAGGGGGCTCCAATCTGGATGAGCAGTTCTTC

v_call: TRBV27
clone_size: -
j_call: TRBJ2-3
d_call: TRBD1
cdr3_aa: CASARPGQAATDTQYF
cdr3_nt: TGTGCCAGCGCCCGTCCGGGACAGGCGGCAACAGATACGCAGTATTTT

v_call: TRBV7-9
clone_size: -
j_call: TRBJ2-1
d_call: -
cdr3_aa: CASNEQFF
cdr3_nt: TGTGCCAGCAATGAGCAGTTCTTC

v_call: TRBV5-1
clone_size: -
j_call: TRBJ2-1
d_call: -
cdr3_aa: CASSLLAASIGNEQFF
cdr3_nt: TGCGCCAGCAGCTTGTTAGCGGCCTCGATAGGGAATGAGCAGTTCTTC

v_call: TRBV11-2
clone_size: -
j_call: TRBJ2-1
d_call: -
cdr3_aa: CASSLRDTPKGYNEQFF
cdr3_nt: TGTGCCAGCAGCCTGAGGGACACCCCAAAGGGATACAATGAGCAGTTCTTC

v_call: TRBV6-5
clone_size: once
j_call: TRBJ1-6
d_call: TRBD1
cdr3_aa: CASSSETGFSPLHF
cdr3_nt: TGTGCCAGCAGTTCCGAGACAGGGTTCTCACCCCTCCACTTT

v_call: TRBV5-6
clone_size: -
j_call: TRBJ1-2
d_call: -
cdr3_aa: CASSFGSNYGYTF
cdr3_nt: TGTGCCAGCAGCTTTGGCAGTAACTATGGCTACACCTTC

v_call: TRBV29-1
clone_size: -
j_call: TRBJ1-1
d_call: -
cdr3_aa: CSVEEGGNTEAFF
cdr3_nt: TGCAGCGTTGAAGAGGGGGGGAACACTGAAGCTTTCTTT

v_call: TRBV10-3
clone_size: -
j_call: TRBJ2-6
d_call: TRBD1
cdr3_aa: CAIIGQGTGANVLTF
cdr3_nt: TGTGCCATCATAGGACAGGGGACTGGGGCCAACGTCCTGACTTTC

v_call: TRBV10-3
clone_size: -
j_call: TRBJ2-7
d_call: TRBD1
cdr3_aa: CAIRSGTGSSYEQYF
cdr3_nt: TGTGCCATCCGGTCCGGGACAGGCTCCTCCTACGAGCAGTACTTC

v_call: TRBV7-7
clone_size: -
j_call: TRBJ2-2
d_call: TRBD1
cdr3_aa: CASSPRQGTVTGELFF
cdr3_nt: TGTGCCAGCAGCCCACGACAGGGGACCGTTACCGGGGAGCTGTTTTTT

v_call: TRBV7-9
clone_size: few
j_call: TRBJ2-2
d_call: -
cdr3_aa: CASSLGGTGELFF
cdr3_nt: TGTGCCAGCAGCTTAGGGGGCACCGGGGAGCTGTTTTTT

v_call: TRBV27
clone_size: -
j_call: TRBJ2-4
d_call: -
cdr3_aa: CASRSLRGIQYF
cdr3_nt: TGTGCCAGCAGATCACTCAGGGGCATTCAGTACTTC

v_call: TRBV14
clone_size: -
j_call: TRBJ2-7
d_call: -
cdr3_aa: CASGTGSYEQYF
cdr3_nt: TGTGCCAGCGGAACAGGGAGTTACGAGCAGTACTTC

v_call: TRBV3-1/TRBV3-2
clone_size: once
j_call: TRBJ1-3
d_call: -
cdr3_aa: CASSQDDGGGLVSGNTIYF
cdr3_nt: TGTGCCAGCAGCCAAGATGATGGTGGGGGGCTCGTCTCTGGAAACACCATATATTTT

v_call: TRBV3-1/TRBV3-2
clone_size: -
j_call: TRBJ2-7
d_call: TRBD2
cdr3_aa: CASSRSSGGSYEQYF
cdr3_nt: TGTGCCAGCAGCCGTTCTAGCGGGGGTTCCTACGAGCAGTACTTC

v_call: TRBV5-1
clone_size: -
j_call: TRBJ2-2
d_call: TRBD1
cdr3_aa: CASSLLDRNGELFF
cdr3_nt: TGCGCCAGCAGCCTCTTGGACAGGAACGGGGAGCTGTTTTTT

v_call: TRBV6-5
clone_size: -
j_call: TRBJ1-5
d_call: -
cdr3_aa: CATVRGTDNQPQHF
cdr3_nt: TGTGCCACTGTACGGGGAACTGACAATCAGCCCCAGCATTTT

v_call: TRBV5-6
clone_size: -
j_call: TRBJ2-3
d_call: TRBD1
cdr3_aa: CASSKTGTTDTQYF
cdr3_nt: TGTGCCAGCAGCAAGACAGGGACCACAGATACGCAGTATTTT

v_call: TRBV6-5
clone_size: few
j_call: TRBJ1-3
d_call: -
cdr3_aa: CASKRTSTSNTIYF
cdr3_nt: TGTGCCAGCAAAAGAACATCGACCTCAAACACCATATATTTT

v_call: TRBV4-1
clone_size: -
j_call: TRBJ2-5
d_call: TRBD2
cdr3_aa: CASSLGRKLQETQYF
cdr3_nt: TGCGCCAGCAGCCTCGGGAGGAAGCTACAAGAGACCCAGTACTTC

v_call: TRBV28
clone_size: -
j_call: TRBJ1-4
d_call: -
cdr3_aa: CASTQGNEKLFF
cdr3_nt: TGTGCCAGCACACAGGGAAATGAAAAACTGTTTTTT

v_call: TRBV6-5
clone_size: once
j_call: TRBJ1-2
d_call: -
cdr3_aa: CASSLRSVPYGYTF
cdr3_nt: TGTGCCAGCAGCCTACGGTCAGTGCCGTATGGCTACACCTTC

v_call: TRBV27
clone_size: -
j_call: TRBJ2-1
d_call: TRBD1
cdr3_aa: CASNTLGTVGNEQFF
cdr3_nt: TGTGCCAGCAACACACTCGGGACAGTGGGCAATGAGCAGTTCTTC

v_call: TRBV6-5
clone_size: -
j_call: TRBJ2-3
d_call: TRBD2
cdr3_aa: CASKLGGSGTDTQYF
cdr3_nt: TGTGCCAGCAAGCTGGGCGGGAGTGGGACAGATACGCAGTATTTT

v_call: TRBV3-1/TRBV3-2
clone_size: -
j_call: TRBJ1-5
d_call: -
cdr3_aa: CASSLGTSNSNQPQHF
cdr3_nt: TGTGCCAGCAGTCTAGGGACTTCCAATAGCAATCAGCCCCAGCATTTT

v_call: TRBV30
clone_size: -
j_call: TRBJ1-1
d_call: -
cdr3_aa: CAFGASYTEAFF
cdr3_nt: TGTGCCTTTGGAGCGTCCTACACTGAAGCTTTCTTT

v_call: TRBV9
clone_size: -
j_call: TRBJ1-5
d_call: TRBD1
cdr3_aa: CASSAQGSNQPQHF
cdr3_nt: TGTGCCAGCAGCGCACAGGGGAGCAATCAGCCCCAGCATTTT

v_call: TRBV7-9
clone_size: -
j_call: TRBJ2-7
d_call: -
cdr3_aa: CASSLRQETYEQYF
cdr3_nt: TGTGCCAGCAGCTTACGACAGGAGACCTACGAGCAGTACTTC

v_call: TRBV7-9
clone_size: -
j_call: TRBJ1-4
d_call: -
cdr3_aa: CASSPRAGSDEKLFF
cdr3_nt: TGTGCCAGCAGCCCGAGAGCCGGGAGCGATGAAAAACTGTTTTTT

v_call: TRBV5-6
clone_size: -
j_call: TRBJ1-5
d_call: -
cdr3_aa: CASSLEPGQPQHF
cdr3_nt: TGTGCCAGCAGCTTGGAACCGGGACAGCCCCAGCATTTT